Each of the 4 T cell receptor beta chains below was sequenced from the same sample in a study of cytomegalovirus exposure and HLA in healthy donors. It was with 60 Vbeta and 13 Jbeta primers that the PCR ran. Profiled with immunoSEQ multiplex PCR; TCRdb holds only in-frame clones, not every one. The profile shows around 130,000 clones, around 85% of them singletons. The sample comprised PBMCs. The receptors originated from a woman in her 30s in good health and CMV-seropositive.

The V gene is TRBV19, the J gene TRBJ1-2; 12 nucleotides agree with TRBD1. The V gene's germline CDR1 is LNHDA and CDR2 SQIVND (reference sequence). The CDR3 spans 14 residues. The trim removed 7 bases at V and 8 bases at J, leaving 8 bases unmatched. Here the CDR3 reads CASTYGTGGVGYTF. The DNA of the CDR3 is TGTGCCAGTACGTACGGGACAGGGGGCGTAGGCTACACCTTC.

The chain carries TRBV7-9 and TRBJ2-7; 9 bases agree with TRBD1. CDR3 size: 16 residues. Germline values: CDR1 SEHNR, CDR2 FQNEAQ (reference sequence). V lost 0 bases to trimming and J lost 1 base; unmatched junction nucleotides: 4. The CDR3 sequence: CASSLALGTGSYEQYF. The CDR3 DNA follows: TGTGCCAGCAGCTTAGCGTTGGGGACAGGGTCCTACGAGCAGTACTTC.

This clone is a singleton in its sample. For the CDR3, the DNA is TGTGCCAGCAGCTTAGGGAACGGGGGGTATGCTTTCTTT. Its protein product is CASSLGNGGYAFF. The J gene is TRBJ1-1, the V gene TRBV13; TRBD1 might be the D (5 bases). With 0 bases removed from V and 11 bases from J, the gap between germline ends came to 13 bases. The CDR3 loop spans 13 amino acids. Germline V lookup: CDR1 PRHDT, CDR2 FYEKMQ (reference sequence). The full variable domain, rest sourced from reference TRBV13 and TRBJ1-1, is AAGVIQSPRHLIKEKRETATLKCYPIPRHDTVYWYQQGPGQDPQFLISFYEKMQSDKGSIPDRFSAQQFSDYHSELNMSSLELGDSALYFCASSLGNGGYAFFGQGTRLTVV.

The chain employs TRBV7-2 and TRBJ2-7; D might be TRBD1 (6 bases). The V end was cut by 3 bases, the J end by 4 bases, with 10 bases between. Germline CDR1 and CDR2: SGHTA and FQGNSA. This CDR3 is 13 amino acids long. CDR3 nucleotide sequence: TGTGCCAGCAGCTTGGACAGTGGGTACGAGCAGTACTTC. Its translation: CASSLDSGYEQYF. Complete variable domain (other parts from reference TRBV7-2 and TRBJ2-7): GAGVSQSPSNKVTEKGKDVELRCDPISGHTALYWYRQSLGQGLEFLIYFQGNSAPDKSGLPSDRFSAERTGGSVSTLTIQRTQQEDSAVYLCASSLDSGYEQYFGPGTRLTVT.